This TCR beta chain was recorded in a study of glioma-infiltrating T cells after dendritic cell vaccination. Overall study: Autologous tumor lysate was loaded overnight onto monocyte-derived dendritic cells grown approximately 7 days with IL-4 and GM-CSF. Whole-study results and caveats: Patients with more pretreatment TILs had longer time to progression and survival.

Per germline, CDR1 GTSNPN and CDR2 SVGIG (reference sequence). V shed 3 bases and J 8 bases; nucleotides not matched to a gene: 7. The CDR3 runs 13 residues. On this clone itself: The antigen is undetermined.

Blood PBMC samples: pre-vaccination, two weeks post third vaccination, and at tumor progression. The PCR used 60 V beta and 13 J beta primers. The data were produced by immunoSEQ multiplex PCR, yet TCRdb's version contains in-frame clones alone and is incomplete. The sample has roughly 82,000 clones, 70% to 90% seen once. J is TRBJ1-1 and V is TRBV30; 9 nucleotides align to TRBD1. This clonotype was sampled from a human donor with glioblastoma. The material sequenced was blood, taken before dendritic cell vaccination. This CDR3 is CAWSTTGGREAFF. The DNA of the CDR3 is TGTGCCTGGAGCACCACAGGGGGCCGAGAAGCTTTCTTT.